The present entry profiles one TCR beta chain with its context. No antigen is known for it. This entry is derived from a study of shared clonotypes between healthy human individuals. General study results and limits: Few donors restricted represented genetic and exposure-history diversity.

Assay used: immunoSEQ multiplex PCR; TCRdb lists only in-frame clones, some missing. The data show roughly 590,000 clones, about 95% seen once. Terminally differentiated effector memory CD45RA+ cells were excluded from the naive CD8 cells, which were CD45RO-negative and positively selected for CCR7. The CDR3 loop spans 13 amino acids. Germline CDR1 is LNHNV and CDR2 is YYDKDF (reference sequence). The V end was cut by 1 base, the J end by 5 bases, with 8 bases between. This sequence joins TRBV15 and TRBJ1-1, with D possibly matching TRBD1 (5 bases). Source material: naive CD8+ T cells sorted from blood. This TCR was recovered from a woman aged 25 to 39 in good health. CDR3 in amino acids: CATSRAGGTEAFF. The CDR3 DNA reads TGTGCCACCAGCAGAGCGGGGGGAACTGAAGCTTTCTTT.